This entry lists 30 T cell receptor beta chains sequenced from one sample in a study of blood T cells in healthy people across ages (dated by TCRdb to 2015 to 2017). To prepare the library, 5' RACE was applied. These reads were obtained on an Illumina HiSeq 2500. A second about 7 to 11 cycle PCR used a sample-barcoded 5' primer and a J-beta primer mix. TCRdb trimmed the raw reads at Q25, called clones with MiXCR and kept productive beta chains. One record per CDR3 amino acid sequence lists the most common genes and DNA. The sample table holds about 640,000 distinct CDR3 sequences, of which roughly 30% were seen once. The ten most abundant clones make up 15% to 19% of the sample. Sequencing input: blood. Receptor source: a woman of 80 years or more in good health.

Comment on this clonotype: Since a much larger clone is just one base distant, this may be a read error. The chain uses TRBV4-3 and TRBJ2-1, with D maybe TRBD2 (6 bases). Matching the DNA end better, TRBJ2-7 makes the J call doubtful. Germline-derived CDR1 and CDR2 are LGHNA and YSLEER. The CDR3 is made up of 18 amino acids. The CDR3 DNA reads as TGCGCCAGCAGCCAAGATTACCGGGGGATGGCCTCCTACAATGAGCAGTACTTC. Translating it yields CASSQDYRGMASYNEQYF.

This clonotype was observed many times. The rearrangement uses TRBV7-9 and TRBJ2-5; D gene ambiguous. V lost 5 bases to trimming and J lost 4 bases, with 20 bases between them. Germline CDR1 is SEHNR and CDR2 is FQNEAQ (reference sequence). The CDR3 runs to 16 residues. CDR3 region: CASSASSSAGGETQYF. The CDR3 nucleotides read TGTGCCAGCAGCGCCTCGTCTTCAGCCGGCGGAGAGACCCAGTACTTC.

This clonotype was counted many times. The genes are TRBV7-2 and TRBJ2-1, with no clear D. This CDR3 has 14 amino acids. Trimming left V 1 base short and J 3 bases short, with 7 bases between. The V gene's germline CDR1 is SGHTA and CDR2 FQGNSA. The CDR3 loop is CASSLEGIYNEQFF. The CDR3 DNA is TGTGCCAGCAGCTTAGAGGGTATCTACAATGAGCAGTTCTTC. The whole variable domain, filled in from reference TRBV7-2 and TRBJ2-1, reads GAGVSQSPSNKVTEKGKDVELRCDPISGHTALYWYRQSLGQGLEFLIYFQGNSAPDKSGLPSDRFSAERTGGSVSTLTIQRTQQEDSAVYLCASSLEGIYNEQFFGPGTRLTVL.

This chain joins TRBV20-1 and TRBJ2-7, with TRBD1 matching 10 bases. The junction had 11 bases not matched to a gene; V was cut back by 6 bases and J by 3 bases. Germline values: CDR1 DFQATT, CDR2 SNEGSKA (reference sequence). The CDR3 sequence is 15 residues long. The CDR3, as DNA: TGCAGTGCCAGTGCCCGGACAGGGGGTCTCTACGAGCAGTACTTC. As protein: CSASARTGGLYEQYF.

The chain uses TRBV14 and TRBJ1-1; possible D gene TRBD1, 5 bases. Germline V gene lookup returns CDR1 SGHDN and CDR2 FVKESK. The CDR3 runs to 16 residues. Trimming shortened V by 0 bases and J by 0 bases, and 11 bases separated the two germline ends. In DNA, the CDR3 is TGTGCCAGCAGCCAAGAACGGGAGACAGTGAACACTGAAGCTTTCTTT. Its translation is CASSQERETVNTEAFF.

In the case of this clonotype: A single base separates this from a much larger clone, so it may be a read error. The CDR3 loop is CASSFSGGPFNEQYF. The CDR3 nucleotides read TGTGCCAGCAGTTTCTCGGGGGGTCCCTTCAATGAGCAGTACTTC. This sequence joins TRBV12-3 or TRBV12-4 and TRBJ2-7; 7 nucleotides line up with TRBD2. The CDR3 sequence is 15 residues long. J was trimmed by 7 bases and V by 3 bases; bases with no gene match: 12.

This clonotype was seen at least ten times. CDR3 DNA: TGTGCCAGCAGCTCTCAGGAGAGAATAGCGGGGACCTTTTCCACAGATACGCAGTATTTT. It codes for CASSSQERIAGTFSTDTQYF. The rearrangement uses TRBV7-9 and TRBJ2-3; TRBD2 matches at 8 bases. Per germline, CDR1 SEHNR and CDR2 FQNEAQ (reference sequence). V gave up 4 bases and J gave up 2 bases; unmatched junction bases: 20. There are 20 residues in the CDR3.

This clonotype was seen many times. A read error may be the cause here, since a much bigger clone is one base away. The chain links TRBV6-6 to TRBJ1-2; 10 positions agree with TRBD1. CDR3 length: 14 residues. V lost 4 bases to trimming and J lost 4 bases; unmatched junction nucleotides: 3. The germline CDR1 and CDR2 sequences are MNHNY and SVGAGI (reference sequence). This CDR3 is CASSSDRGGYGYTF. The CDR3 DNA follows: TGTGCCAGCAGTTCGGACAGGGGGGGCTATGGCTACACCTTC.

The chain combines TRBV18 with TRBJ1-2, with D unresolved. The V end was cut by 8 bases, the J end by 4 bases, with 14 bases between. CDR3 length equals 13 residues. CDR1 and CDR2 (germline): KGHSH, LQKENI. The CDR3 DNA is TGTGCCAGCGTGGTAGCAGAGGCCTATGGCTACACCTTC. It translates to CASVVAEAYGYTF. Drawing the rest from reference TRBV18 and TRBJ1-2, the complete variable domain is NAGVMQNPRHLVRRRGQEARLRCSPMKGHSHVYWYRQLPEEGLKFMVYLQKENIIDESGMPKERFSAEFPKEGPSILRIQQVVRGDSAAYFCASVVAEAYGYTFGSGTRLTVV.

The chain links TRBV6-5 to TRBJ1-2, with D possibly TRBD1 on 6 matching bases. The CDR3 spans 15 residues. Germline CDR1 reads MNHEY; CDR2 reads SVGAGI. V gave up 4 bases and J gave up 5 bases, with 17 bases separating them. In DNA, the CDR3 is TGTGCCAGCAGTTCCTCGGGGGGGCGGGAGTATGGCTACACCTTC. Protein product: CASSSSGGREYGYTF.

As for this clonotype: One end of the junction is discordant with germline, which a read error may explain. V is TRBV12-3 or TRBV12-4 and J is TRBJ2-3, with a weak D call TRBD1 (5 bases). The CDR3 loop spans 15 amino acids. In DNA form, the CDR3 reads TGTGCCAGCACCCAGGGTGCGGCGAGAGCAGATACGCAATATTTT. The encoded protein is CASTQGAARADTQYF.

This clonotype was recorded a few times. The gene calls are TRBV28 and TRBJ1-1; 7 bases map to TRBD1. The CDR3 has 15 residues. Germline trimming cut 4 bases from V and 1 base from J; bases unmatched to any gene: 6. Germline V CDR1 and CDR2: MDHEN, SYDVKM. The CDR3 region is CASSSPRTGNTEAFF. The CDR3 nucleotides are TGTGCCAGCAGTTCACCCCGGACAGGGAACACTGAAGCTTTCTTT.

V and J are TRBV20-1 and TRBJ2-4; the D is unclear. The DNA end is more similar to TRBJ2-7, so the J call may be wrong. This CDR3 comprises 13 residues. CDR1 is DFQATT and CDR2 is SNEGSKA in the germline V gene (reference sequence). The CDR3, as DNA: TGCAGTGCTAGATTGGGCATCATCTACGAGCAGTACTTC. This translates into CSARLGIIYEQYF.

The genes are TRBV6-5 and TRBJ1-1; TRBD1 agrees at 7 bases. Looked up from germline, CDR1 is MNHEY and CDR2 is SVGAGI. The CDR3 has 15 amino acids. Losses at the gene ends were 6 bases for V and 2 bases for J; bases not matched to a gene: 9. CDR3 residues: CASRPFDRDNTEAFF. CDR3 DNA sequence: TGTGCCAGCAGACCATTCGACAGGGACAACACTGAAGCTTTCTTT.

Only a few counts were recorded for this clonotype. This rearrangement joins TRBV7-2 to TRBJ1-4; D gene unclear. CDR3 length equals 14 residues. With 5 bases removed from V and 3 bases from J, the gap between germline ends came to 10 bases. Per the germline V gene, CDR1 is SGHTA and CDR2 is FQGNSA. In nucleotides, the CDR3 is TGTGCCAGCAGCCCGGATTGGGCTAATGAAAAACTGTTTTTT. Amino acids: CASSPDWANEKLFF.

The V gene is TRBV6-2 or TRBV6-3, the J gene TRBJ1-2; the match to TRBD1 covers 7 bases. Germline values: CDR1 MNHEY, CDR2 SVGEGT. Losses at the gene ends were 2 bases for V and 6 bases for J; bases not matched to a gene: 9. This CDR3 has 15 residues. CDR3 protein: CASSYPPGQSDGYTF. The CDR3 coding sequence is TGTGCCAGCAGTTACCCACCGGGACAGTCAGATGGCTACACCTTC.

J is TRBJ1-1 and V is TRBV11-1, with D uncertain. V shed 4 bases and J shed 6 bases, with 18 bases lying between them. The germline gives CDR1 SGHAT, CDR2 FQDESV (reference sequence). This CDR3 spans 15 amino acids. CDR3 in amino acids: CASSSTAKPGAEAFF. CDR3 DNA: TGTGCCAGCAGCTCTACTGCCAAACCAGGCGCTGAAGCTTTCTTT.

As to this clonotype: A much larger clone lies one base from this, so it may be a read error. This sequence joins TRBV18 and TRBJ2-4; D gene uncertain. The V end lost 4 bases, the J end lost 11 bases, and 18 bases lay between the germline ends. The CDR3 is made up of 14 amino acids. CDR1 KGHSH and CDR2 LQKENI come from the germline V gene. The CDR3 coding sequence is TGTGCCAGCTCACGGGCAGATCATCCTAACGTTCAGTACTTC. It yields the protein CASSRADHPNVQYF.

In its sample, this clonotype was seen many times. J is TRBJ2-1 and V is TRBV7-9; TRBD2 matches at 13 bases. Germline values: CDR1 SEHNR, CDR2 FQNEAQ (reference sequence). This CDR3 region has 20 residues. The junction had 10 bases not matched to a gene; V was cut back by 1 base and J by 1 base. The CDR3 DNA is TGTGCCAGCAGCTTAGTCCTTCTACTAGCGGGGGGGCCGTCCTACAATGAGCAGTTCTTC. Its protein product is CASSLVLLLAGGPSYNEQFF.

The V gene is TRBV30, the J gene TRBJ1-6; TRBD1 matches at 7 bases. CDR3 length: 13 amino acids. V gave up 3 bases and J gave up 9 bases; unmatched junction bases: 5. Germline CDR1 is GTSNPN and CDR2 is SVGIG (reference sequence). CDR3 in DNA: TGTGCCTGGAGGGAGACAGGGACTTCACCCCTCCACTTT. It is translated as CAWRETGTSPLHF.

The rearrangement uses TRBV20-1 and TRBJ2-5; D may be TRBD1 (5 bases). Germline CDR1 is DFQATT and CDR2 is SNEGSKA (reference sequence). The CDR3 runs 13 residues. Trimming took 5 bases from V and 3 from J, leaving 13 bases between them. CDR3 amino acids: CSAGHWAEETQYF. The CDR3, as DNA: TGCAGTGCTGGACACTGGGCGGAAGAGACCCAGTACTTC.

This clonotype was found a few times. This chain connects TRBV9 to TRBJ2-2; D perhaps matches TRBD1 (5 bases). Trimming pared 2 bases from V and 7 bases from J, leaving 12 bases between. This CDR3 has 14 residues. Germline CDR1 is SGDLS and CDR2 is YYNGEE. The CDR3 loop reads CASSVGPQGGELFF. CDR3 DNA sequence: TGTGCCAGCAGCGTCGGACCCCAGGGCGGGGAGCTGTTTTTT.

This clonotype has a count of ten or more. The chain recombines TRBV6-1 with TRBJ2-3; D remains unclear. The CDR3 sequence is 15 residues long. Trimming removed 6 bases from V and 2 bases from J, with 15 bases in between. The germline gives CDR1 MNHNS, CDR2 SASEGT. The CDR3 nucleotides are TGTGCCAGCAGCGGACCTCGCTCCATCACAGATACGCAGTATTTT. Translation gives CASSGPRSITDTQYF.

J is TRBJ2-5 and V is TRBV7-9; D possibly corresponds to TRBD1 (6 bases). In germline, CDR1 is SEHNR, CDR2 FQNEAQ (reference sequence). With 6 bases removed from V and 5 bases from J, the gap between germline ends came to 13 bases. The CDR3 length is 13 residues. The CDR3 DNA follows: TGTGCCAGCAGAACAGGGCCAGGGGAGACCCAGTACTTC. Translating gives CASRTGPGETQYF.

V is TRBV28 and J is TRBJ1-3; unclear D gene. The V gene lost 3 bases and the J gene lost 0 bases, with 12 bases spanning the gap. The germline CDR1 and CDR2 sequences are MDHEN and SYDVKM. The CDR3 has 16 residues. The CDR3 loop is CASSFAGAFSGNTIYF. The CDR3 DNA reads TGTGCCAGCAGTTTTGCCGGCGCCTTCTCTGGAAACACCATATATTTT.

The chain couples TRBV7-2 to TRBJ1-6; the D gene is possibly TRBD1 (6 bases). This CDR3 spans 14 amino acids. From germline, CDR1 is SGHTA and CDR2 FQGNSA. Trimming shortened V by 5 bases and J by 12 bases, and 17 bases separated the two germline ends. This CDR3 reads CASSKTGFSLPLHF. The CDR3 DNA sequence: TGTGCCAGCAGCAAAACAGGGTTCAGTTTACCCCTCCACTTT.

This clonotype was seen repeatedly, ten times or more. This sequence joins TRBV5-1 and TRBJ2-7; D ambiguous. CDR1 SGHRS and CDR2 YFSETQ come from the germline V gene. Trimming removed 3 bases from V and 6 bases from J, with 19 bases in between. The CDR3 is made up of 15 amino acids. The CDR3 region is CASSSDPGRPLEQYF. The CDR3 DNA is TGCGCCAGCAGCTCCGACCCCGGCAGGCCCCTCGAGCAGTACTTC. Full variable domain (rest looked up from reference TRBV5-1 and TRBJ2-7): KAGVTQTPRYLIKTRGQQVTLSCSPISGHRSVSWYQQTPGQGLQFLFEYFSETQRNKGNFPGRFSGRQFSNSRSEMNVSTLELGDSALYLCASSSDPGRPLEQYFGPGTRLTVT.

As for this clonotype: This may come from a read error, since a much larger clone is one base off. The chain couples TRBV20-1 to TRBJ2-5; D is possibly TRBD2 (5 bases). Trimming cost V 1 base and J 11 bases, with 20 bases left between them. This CDR3 contains 14 residues. Germline CDR1 DFQATT, CDR2 SNEGSKA (reference sequence). Here the CDR3 DNA reads TGCAGTGCTAGAGCCCTAGCTGGGCACAATGAGCAGTACTTC. Protein: CSARALAGHNEQYF.

V and J are TRBV6-1 and TRBJ2-5; 7 positions match TRBD1. The J segment lost 13 bases and the V segment lost 1 base, leaving 9 bases of the junction unmatched. The germline gives CDR1 MNHNS, CDR2 SASEGT. The CDR3 runs 13 residues. Here the CDR3 DNA reads TGTGCCAGCAGTGAAGGGAACCCGGGACAGCGGTACTTC. Residues: CASSEGNPGQRYF.

The genes are TRBV20-1 and TRBJ2-1; 9 bases match TRBD2. J lost 9 bases, V lost 3 bases, and 15 bases had no gene match. The CDR3 totals 16 residues. Germline V gene data show CDR1 as DFQATT and CDR2 as SNEGSKA (reference sequence). This CDR3 reads CSASPPLAGIDGEQFF. The DNA for the CDR3 is TGCAGTGCTAGTCCTCCTCTAGCGGGAATCGACGGTGAGCAGTTCTTC.